This record concerns one T cell receptor (beta chain) sequence. Repertoires were generated with immunoSEQ multiplex PCR, while TCRdb's copy carries only in-frame clones and drops some. The sample lists 150,000 to 200,000 clones, 87% occurring once. This sample is part of a study of blood T cell repertoires in COVID-19. On the study more broadly: The study drew acute and convalescent COVID-19 samples from the United States, Italy and Spain.

Trimming stripped 5 bases from V and 6 bases from J, with 17 bases between. Germline V lookup: CDR1 MDHEN, CDR2 SYDVKM. This CDR3 spans 14 amino acids. Sequenced sample: peripheral blood. The receptor was isolated from a human donor in a cohort sampled during active COVID-19. V is TRBV28 and J is TRBJ2-7; D is unclear. CDR3 region: CASSPARLSVEQYF. The CDR3 DNA reads as TGTGCCAGCAGTCCTGCCCGGTTATCGGTCGAGCAGTACTTC.